Ten or more counts support the clone carrying this T cell receptor (beta chain). Patients showing uncontrolled infection, other autoimmune disease, pregnancy or lactation were ineligible. The V and J ends lost 7 bases and 4 bases respectively, with 10 bases between them. The CDR3 length is 12 residues. Per the germline V gene, CDR1 is SNHLY and CDR2 is FYNNEI. This entry comes from a study of T cells in Graves' hyperthyroidism and ophthalmopathy. RNA transcripts served as the template for amplifying TCR beta CDR3 regions. First-round RT-PCR with HTBI primers amplified the TCR CDR3 region. TCRdb itself ran the multiplex PCR reads through MiXCR, one entry per CDR3 protein. In the table there are under 750,000 distinct CDR3 sequences, around 20% of which are singletons.

V gene TRBV2 combines with J gene TRBJ1-1, with D uncertain. The sample taken for sequencing was blood. This TCR came from a woman aged 45-60 years with Graves' hyperthyroidism that later progressed to Graves' ophthalmopathy. CDR3 sequence reads: CASIRAATEAFF. Written as DNA, the CDR3 is TGTGCCAGCATTCGGGCAGCCACTGAAGCTTTCTTT.